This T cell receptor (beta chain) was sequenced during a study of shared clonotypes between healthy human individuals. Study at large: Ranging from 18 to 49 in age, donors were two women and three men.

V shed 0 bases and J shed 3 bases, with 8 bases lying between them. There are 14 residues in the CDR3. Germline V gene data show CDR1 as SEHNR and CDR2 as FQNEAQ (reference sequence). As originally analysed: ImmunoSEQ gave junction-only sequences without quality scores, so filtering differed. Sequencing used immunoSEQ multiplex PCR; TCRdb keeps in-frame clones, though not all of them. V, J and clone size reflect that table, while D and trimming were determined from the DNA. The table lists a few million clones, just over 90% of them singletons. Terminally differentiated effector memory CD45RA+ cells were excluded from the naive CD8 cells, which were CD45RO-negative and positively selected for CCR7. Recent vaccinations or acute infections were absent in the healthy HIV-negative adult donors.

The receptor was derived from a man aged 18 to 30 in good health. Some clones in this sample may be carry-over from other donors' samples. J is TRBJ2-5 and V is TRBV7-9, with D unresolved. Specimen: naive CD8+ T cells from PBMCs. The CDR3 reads CASSLALYEETQYF. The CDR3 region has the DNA TGTGCCAGCAGCTTAGCTTTGTACGAAGAGACCCAGTACTTC.